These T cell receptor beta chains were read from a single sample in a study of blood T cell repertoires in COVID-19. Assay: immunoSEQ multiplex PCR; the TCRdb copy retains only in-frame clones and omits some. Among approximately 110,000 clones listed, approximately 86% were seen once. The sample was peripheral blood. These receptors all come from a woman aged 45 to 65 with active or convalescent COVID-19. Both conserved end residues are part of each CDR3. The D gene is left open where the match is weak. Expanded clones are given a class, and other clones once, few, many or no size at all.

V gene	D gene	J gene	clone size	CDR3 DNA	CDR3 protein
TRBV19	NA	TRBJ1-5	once	TGTGCCAGTAATTTGGAGGGAGGGAGCAATCAGCCCCAGCATTTT	CASNLEGGSNQPQHF
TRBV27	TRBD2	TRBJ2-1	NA	TGTGCCAGCAGCCTTGAACCGGGACTAGGTCCGTACAATGAGCAGTTCTTC	CASSLEPGLGPYNEQFF
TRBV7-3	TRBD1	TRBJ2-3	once	TGTGCCAGCAGCTTACAGGGGGCGGTAGGGCAAGATACGCAGTATTTT	CASSLQGAVGQDTQYF
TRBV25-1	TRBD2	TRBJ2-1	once	TGTGCCAGCAGTGAACACCGGGCTAGCGGGACGAGGAATGAGCAGTTCTTC	CASSEHRASGTRNEQFF
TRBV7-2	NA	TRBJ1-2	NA	TGTGCCAGCAGTTCTCGACAGAACTCCGACTATGGCTACACCTTC	CASSSRQNSDYGYTF
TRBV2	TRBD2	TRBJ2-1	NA	TGTGCCAGCAGCTGGACTAGCGGTTCCTACAATGAGCAGTTCTTC	CASSWTSGSYNEQFF
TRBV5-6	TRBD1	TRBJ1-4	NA	TGTGCCAGCAGCGACCCCCGGGACAGAGCTTCTAATGAAAAACTGTTTTTT	CASSDPRDRASNEKLFF
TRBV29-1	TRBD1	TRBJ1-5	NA	TGCAGCGTTTCTACGGGGACAGTCAATAGCAATCAGCCCCAGCATTTT	CSVSTGTVNSNQPQHF
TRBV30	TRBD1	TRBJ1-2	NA	TGTGCCTGGAGTCCGGACAGGGGCCACTTCGGCTACACCTTC	CAWSPDRGHFGYTF
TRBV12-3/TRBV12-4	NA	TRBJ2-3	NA	TGTGCCAGCAGTTTGGAGGGTACGCAGTATTTT	CASSLEGTQYF
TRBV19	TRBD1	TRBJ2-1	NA	TGTGCCAGTAGTATAGAGGACAGGGCGGCCCACAATGAGCAGTTCTTC	CASSIEDRAAHNEQFF
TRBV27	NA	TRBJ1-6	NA	TGTGCCAGCAGTTTACTGTCGGGAAGGAGCTCCTATAATTCACCCCTCCACTTT	CASSLLSGRSSYNSPLHF
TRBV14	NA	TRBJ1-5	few	TGTGCCAGCAGCCACAAGGGAGGAGATTATCAGCCCCAGCATTTT	CASSHKGGDYQPQHF
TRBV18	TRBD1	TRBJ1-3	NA	TGTGCCAGCTCACCTGGACAGGCGAGAAACACCATATATTTT	CASSPGQARNTIYF
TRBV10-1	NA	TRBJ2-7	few	TGCGCAAGTCGGGGGGCAGGAGAGCAGTACTTC	CASRGAGEQYF
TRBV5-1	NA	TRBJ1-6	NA	TGCGCCAGCAGCTCTCACGACAGGAGGTCCTATAATTCACCCCTCCACTTT	CASSSHDRRSYNSPLHF
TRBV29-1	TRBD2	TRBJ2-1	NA	TGCAGCGTGATCGGACTAGCGGGGAACAATGAGCAGTTCTTC	CSVIGLAGNNEQFF
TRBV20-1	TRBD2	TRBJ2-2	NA	TGCAGTGCTAGTCTAGCGGGGGGGAACACCGGGGAGCTGTTTTTT	CSASLAGGNTGELFF
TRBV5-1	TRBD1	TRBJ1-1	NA	TGCGCCAGCAGCTCCAGGGGGGTTGGGGGATTTGAACAACGCGCTGAAGCTTTCTTT	CASSSRGVGGFEQRAEAFF
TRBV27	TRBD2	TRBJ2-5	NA	TGTGCCAGCAGTTTGGTAGCGGGAGACCAAGAGACCCAGTACTTC	CASSLVAGDQETQYF
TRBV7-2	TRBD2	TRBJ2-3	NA	TGTGCCAGCAGCTTAGCCAGCGGGAGCCCAGATACGCAGTATTTT	CASSLASGSPDTQYF
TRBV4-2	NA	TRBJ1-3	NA	TGTGCCAGCAGCCAAGATAATACAGCTGGAAACACCATATATTTT	CASSQDNTAGNTIYF
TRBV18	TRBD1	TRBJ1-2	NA	TGTGCCAGCTCACCAGGACAGGTGTTGGGCTATGGCTACACCTTC	CASSPGQVLGYGYTF
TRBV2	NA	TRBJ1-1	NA	TGTGCCAGCAAGGCCTGGAGTAACACTGAAGCTTTCTTT	CASKAWSNTEAFF
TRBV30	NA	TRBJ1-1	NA	TGTGCCGGCTTCTATCGGGGCACTGAAGCTTTCTTT	CAGFYRGTEAFF
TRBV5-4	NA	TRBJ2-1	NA	TGTGCCAGCAGTTTCGCTGATCGGACTCTCCTGGGGTCGCAGTTCTTC	CASSFADRTLLGSQFF
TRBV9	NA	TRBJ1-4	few	TGTGCCAGCAGCGTAGAACCCTTAGATGAAAAACTGTTTTTT	CASSVEPLDEKLFF